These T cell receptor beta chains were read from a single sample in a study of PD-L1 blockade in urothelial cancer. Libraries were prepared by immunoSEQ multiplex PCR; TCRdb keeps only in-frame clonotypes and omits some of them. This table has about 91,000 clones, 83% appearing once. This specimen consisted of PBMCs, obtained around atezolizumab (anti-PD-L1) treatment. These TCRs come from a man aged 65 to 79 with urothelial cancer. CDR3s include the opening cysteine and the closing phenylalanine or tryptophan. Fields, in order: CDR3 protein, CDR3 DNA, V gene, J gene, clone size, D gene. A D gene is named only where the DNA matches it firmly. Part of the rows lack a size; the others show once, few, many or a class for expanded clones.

CASSPAVVTSGSSYNEQFF	TGTGCCAGCAGTCCAGCGGTTGTGACTAGCGGGAGCTCCTACAATGAGCAGTTCTTC	TRBV6-4	TRBJ2-1	few	TRBD2
CATSPTGVPGNTIYF	TGTGCCACCAGCCCGACAGGGGTACCTGGAAACACCATATATTTT	TRBV15	TRBJ1-3	-	TRBD1
CASSLYQRRQETQYF	TGTGCCAGCAGTTTATATCAGCGACGCCAAGAGACCCAGTACTTC	TRBV27	TRBJ2-5	-	-
CASSPGQGLAGVYEQYF	TGTGCCAGCTCACCAGGGCAGGGACTAGCGGGAGTCTACGAGCAGTACTTC	TRBV18	TRBJ2-7	-	TRBD2
CASRQAHRGDTEAFF	TGTGCCAGTCGACAGGCCCACAGGGGGGACACTGAAGCTTTCTTT	TRBV19	TRBJ1-1	-	TRBD1
CATSRDGGSYNEQFF	TGTGCCACCAGCAGAGACGGTGGGAGCTACAATGAGCAGTTCTTC	TRBV15	TRBJ2-1	-	-
CASSRQVSNQPQHF	TGTGCCAGCAGTCGACAGGTTAGCAATCAGCCCCAGCATTTT	TRBV6-6	TRBJ1-5	-	-
CASSLAGTSVYNEQFF	TGTGCCAGCAGCTTGGCCGGGACTAGCGTTTACAATGAGCAGTTCTTC	TRBV5-6	TRBJ2-1	once	TRBD2
CASSPRGQDTTGGNTIYF	TGCGCCAGCAGCCCGCGGGGACAGGATACCACGGGCGGAAACACCATATATTTT	TRBV5-1	TRBJ1-3	-	TRBD1
CASSPGWEQYF	TGTGCCAGCAGCCCCGGGTGGGAGCAGTACTTC	TRBV7-2	TRBJ2-7	-	-
CASSAQGSYGYTF	TGTGCCAGCAGTGCCCAGGGCAGCTATGGCTACACCTTC	TRBV6-6	TRBJ1-2	-	-
CASSVLAGDYEQYF	TGTGCCAGCAGTGTACTAGCGGGAGACTACGAGCAGTACTTC	TRBV6-1	TRBJ2-7	-	TRBD2
CASSYSRTANYGYTF	TGTGCCAGCAGTTACTCTCGGACAGCTAACTATGGCTACACCTTC	TRBV6-5	TRBJ1-2	-	-
CASSRNARDTIYF	TGTGCCAGCAGCCGAAATGCAAGAGACACCATATATTTT	TRBV7-2	TRBJ1-3	-	-
CASSETGGFYEQYF	TGCGCCAGCAGTGAAACAGGGGGCTTCTACGAGCAGTACTTC	TRBV10-1	TRBJ2-7	-	TRBD1
CASSMGQGAYGYTF	TGTGCCAGCAGCATGGGACAGGGGGCCTATGGCTACACCTTC	TRBV5-5	TRBJ1-2	-	TRBD1
CASSTPGTDTQYF	TGTGCCAGCAGCACCCCAGGCACAGATACGCAGTATTTT	TRBV5-6	TRBJ2-3	-	-
CASSGSGRSYNEQFF	TGCGCCAGCAGCGGTAGCGGGAGGTCTTACAATGAGCAGTTCTTC	TRBV4-3	TRBJ2-1	few	TRBD2
CASRDSTTVLTDTQYF	TGTGCCAGCAGAGATTCTACGACAGTCCTCACAGATACGCAGTATTTT	TRBV6-6	TRBJ2-3	few	-
CASSIALGGTQYF	TGTGCCAGTAGTATAGCTTTAGGCGGGACCCAGTACTTC	TRBV19	TRBJ2-5	-	-
CASSSLLADTQYF	TGCGCCAGCAGCTCCTTACTAGCAGATACGCAGTATTTT	TRBV5-1	TRBJ2-3	-	-
CASSQGINYETDTQYF	TGCGCCAGCAGCCAAGGTATAAATTATGAGACAGATACGCAGTATTTT	TRBV4-1	TRBJ2-3	-	-
CSVGTGWATEAFF	TGCAGCGTGGGGACAGGGTGGGCCACTGAAGCTTTCTTT	TRBV29-1	TRBJ1-1	-	TRBD1
CASSQDGGAGGRETQYF	TGTGCCAGCAGCCAAGATGGCGGGGCGGGGGGGCGGGAGACCCAGTACTTC	TRBV4-2	TRBJ2-5	once	TRBD2
CASSLGGYDTF	TGTGCCAGCAGCTTAGGAGGCTACGATACCTTC	TRBV7-2	TRBJ1-2	few	-
CASSTGQGYQETQYF	TGTGCCAGCAGTACCGGACAGGGGTACCAAGAGACCCAGTACTTC	TRBV6-6	TRBJ2-5	-	TRBD1
CASSRGGTEAFF	TGTGCCAGCAGCCGGGGGGGGACTGAAGCTTTCTTT	TRBV7-9	TRBJ1-1	-	-
CASRTTGGIYEKLFF	TGTGCCAGTAGGACGACAGGGGGAATATATGAAAAACTGTTTTTT	TRBV19	TRBJ1-4	-	TRBD1
CASSLDTAPGNIQYF	TGCGCCAGCAGCTTGGATACCGCCCCGGGGAACATTCAGTACTTC	TRBV5-1	TRBJ2-4	-	-
CASSLPGLAGKGRKTQYF	TGTGCCAGCAGCTTACCGGGACTAGCGGGAAAGGGGAGAAAGACCCAGTACTTC	TRBV11-2	TRBJ2-5	few	TRBD2
CASSSPGMLDTEAFF	TGTGCCAGCAGCTCACCAGGGATGTTAGACACTGAAGCTTTCTTT	TRBV5-4	TRBJ1-1	-	-
CSVRTGTRNTEAFF	TGCAGCGTCCGGACAGGAACGAGGAACACTGAAGCTTTCTTT	TRBV29-1	TRBJ1-1	-	TRBD1
CATSRDLAALLGYTF	TGTGCCACCAGCAGAGATCTGGCGGCCCTTCTAGGCTACACCTTC	TRBV15	TRBJ1-2	-	-
CASSLDQGSAGYTF	TGTGCCAGCAGCTTAGACCAGGGCTCCGCTGGCTACACCTTC	TRBV7-9	TRBJ1-2	-	-
CASSYSGGFEQYF	TGTGCCAGCAGTTACTCGGGAGGGTTCGAGCAGTACTTC	TRBV6-6	TRBJ2-7	once	TRBD2
CASSAGQGLTYEQYF	TGTGCCAGCAGCGCGGGACAGGGATTAACCTACGAGCAGTACTTC	TRBV9	TRBJ2-7	-	TRBD1
CASSIPFGKGADTQYF	TGTGCCAGTAGTATACCCTTCGGAAAAGGGGCGGATACGCAGTATTTT	TRBV19	TRBJ2-3	-	-
CAISGYRTSGNRNEQFF	TGTGCCATCAGTGGCTACCGGACTAGCGGGAACAGGAATGAGCAGTTCTTC	TRBV10-3	TRBJ2-1	-	TRBD2
CASSVGTSGRRIGGELFF	TGTGCCAGCAGCGTCGGGACTAGCGGGAGGAGAATAGGCGGGGAGCTGTTTTTT	TRBV7-2	TRBJ2-2	few	TRBD2
CASSPQGSGANVLTF	TGTGCCAGCAGCCCCCAGGGCTCTGGGGCCAACGTCCTGACTTTC	TRBV13	TRBJ2-6	few	-
CASSLQAGGPGDTQYF	TGTGCCAGCAGCTTACAAGCGGGGGGGCCGGGAGATACGCAGTATTTT	TRBV7-8	TRBJ2-3	-	TRBD2
CASSPETGGFGTEAFF	TGTGCCAGCTCACCGGAGACAGGGGGTTTTGGCACTGAAGCTTTCTTT	TRBV18	TRBJ1-1	once	TRBD1
CASIVNRDSPLHF	TGTGCCAGCATCGTGAACAGGGATTCACCCCTCCACTTT	TRBV6-4	TRBJ1-6	once	-
CASRGGAIAQETQYF	TGTGCCAGCAGGGGGGGGGCAATCGCCCAAGAGACCCAGTACTTC	TRBV6-1	TRBJ2-5	-	-
CASSLVEGPNYGYTF	TGTGCCAGCAGCTTAGTGGAGGGCCCTAACTATGGCTACACCTTC	TRBV7-2	TRBJ1-2	-	-
CASSPETSGVYNEQFF	TGTGCCAGCAGCCCAGAGACTAGCGGGGTCTACAATGAGCAGTTCTTC	TRBV9	TRBJ2-1	-	TRBD2
CASSEVRGSGGYTF	TGTGCCAGCAGTGAAGTACGGGGGTCTGGTGGCTACACCTTC	TRBV6-1	TRBJ1-2	-	-
CASSLRLVSMSGIQYF	TGTGCCAGCAGTCTGAGACTAGTTTCAATGTCTGGCATTCAGTACTTC	TRBV2	TRBJ2-4	-	-
CASSLTGVPGEAFF	TGTGCCAGCAGCTTGACCGGGGTCCCGGGTGAAGCTTTCTTT	TRBV7-2	TRBJ1-1	-	-
CASTTGQGNYNSPLHF	TGTGCCAGTACTACGGGACAGGGAAACTATAATTCACCCCTCCACTTT	TRBV19	TRBJ1-6	-	TRBD1
CAIRGDRGESSGGVTDTQYF	TGTGCCATCAGGGGGGACAGGGGGGAGTCTAGCGGGGGAGTTACAGATACGCAGTATTTT	TRBV10-3	TRBJ2-3	-	-
CASSESVNTEAFF	TGTGCCAGCAGTGAGAGTGTTAACACTGAAGCTTTCTTT	TRBV6-1	TRBJ1-1	few	-
CSVEGREPGGYTF	TGCAGCGTTGAAGGCCGCGAGCCTGGTGGCTACACCTTC	TRBV29-1	TRBJ1-2	-	-
CACRLGQWVEAFF	TGTGCCTGCCGCTTAGGACAGTGGGTTGAAGCTTTCTTT	TRBV30	TRBJ1-1	-	-